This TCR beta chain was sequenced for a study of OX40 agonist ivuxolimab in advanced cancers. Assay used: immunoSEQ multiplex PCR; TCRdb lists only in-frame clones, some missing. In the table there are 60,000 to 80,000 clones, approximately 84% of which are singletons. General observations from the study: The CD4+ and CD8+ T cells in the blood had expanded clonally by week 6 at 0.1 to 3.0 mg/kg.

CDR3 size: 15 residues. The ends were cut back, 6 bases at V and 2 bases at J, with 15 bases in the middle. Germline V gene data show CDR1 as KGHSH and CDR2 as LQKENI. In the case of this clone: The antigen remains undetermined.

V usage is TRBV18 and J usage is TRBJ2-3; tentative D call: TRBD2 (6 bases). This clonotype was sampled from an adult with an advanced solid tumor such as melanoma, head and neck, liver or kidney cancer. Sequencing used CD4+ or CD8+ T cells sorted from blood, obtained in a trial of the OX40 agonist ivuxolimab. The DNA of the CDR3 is TGTGCCAGCTCCAATGCCGCGGGGAACACAGATACGCAGTATTTT. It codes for CASSNAAGNTDTQYF.